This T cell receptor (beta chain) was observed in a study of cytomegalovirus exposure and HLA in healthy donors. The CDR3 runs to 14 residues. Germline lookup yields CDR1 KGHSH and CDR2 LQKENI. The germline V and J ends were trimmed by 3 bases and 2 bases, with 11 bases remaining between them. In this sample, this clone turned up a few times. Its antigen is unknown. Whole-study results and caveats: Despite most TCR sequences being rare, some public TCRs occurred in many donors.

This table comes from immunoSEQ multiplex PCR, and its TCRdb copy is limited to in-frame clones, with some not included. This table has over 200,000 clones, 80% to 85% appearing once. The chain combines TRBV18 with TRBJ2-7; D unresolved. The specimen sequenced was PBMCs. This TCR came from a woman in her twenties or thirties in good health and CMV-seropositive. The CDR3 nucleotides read TGTGCCAGCTCACCCAAGGACCGTCCCTACGAGCAGTACTTC. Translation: CASSPKDRPYEQYF.